These T cell receptor beta chains were read from a single sample in a study of Graves' ophthalmopathy and Graves' hyperthyroidism. TCRdb re-called the multiplex PCR reads through MiXCR, storing one row per CDR3 protein. The sample lists around 520,000 distinct CDR3 sequences, about 35% occurring once. Sequencing was done on a sample of peripheral blood or thyroid tissue (not recorded which). The receptor source for this set is an adult man with Graves' hyperthyroidism. CDR3s include the opening cysteine and the closing phenylalanine or tryptophan. A D gene is named only where the DNA matches it firmly. Size is omitted from some rows. Given values are once, few, many or a class for expanded clones.

abundance	d_gene	j_gene	v_gene	CDR3nt	CDR3aa
NA	TRBD1	TRBJ1-2	TRBV29-1	TGCGGCGTTGCCTTGACAGGGGGACGGTATGGCTACACCTTC	CGVALTGGRYGYTF
NA	NA	TRBJ2-7	TRBV3-1	TGTGCCAGCAGCCAATGGGCGGACCACGAGCAGTACTTC	CASSQWADHEQYF
NA	NA	TRBJ2-6	TRBV29-1	TGCAGCGTTGATTTAGGGCAGGGGAACACTGAGGCCAACGTCCTGACTTTC	CSVDLGQGNTEANVLTF
NA	TRBD1	TRBJ2-5	TRBV7-2	TGTGCCAGCAGCTCCGGGACAGGGAACACCGGGGAGACCCAGTACTTC	CASSSGTGNTGETQYF
NA	NA	TRBJ2-5	TRBV19	TGTGCCAGTAGTTTTGGAACAGGGCTCACAGATACGCAGTACTTC	CASSFGTGLTDTQYF
few	TRBD2	TRBJ2-3	TRBV7-8	TGTGCCAGCAGCTGGGGACTAGCGGGAGGCACAGATACGCAGTATTTT	CASSWGLAGGTDTQYF
many	NA	TRBJ1-1	TRBV6-6	TGTGCCAGCAGTTACGTCTCCCAGGGTTTAACAGCTTTCTTT	CASSYVSQGLTAFF
many	TRBD2	TRBJ2-5	TRBV5-6	TGTGCCAGCAGCTGGCGTCCTAGCGGGACCCAAGAGACCCAGTACTTC	CASSWRPSGTQETQYF
many	TRBD1	TRBJ1-6	TRBV12-3/TRBV12-4	TGTGCCAGCAGCTCGGGACAGGGTAATCCACCCCTCCACTTT	CASSSGQGNPPLHF
NA	TRBD1	TRBJ1-5	TRBV29-1	TGCAGCGTTATCGGGACAGGCAATCAGCCCCAGCATTTT	CSVIGTGNQPQHF
many	NA	TRBJ1-4	TRBV7-9	TGTGCCAGCAGCCCCACCGCAGGGGATGGGAAACTGTTTTTT	CASSPTAGDGKLFF
NA	NA	TRBJ1-2	TRBV28	TGTGCCAGCAGTTTGACAGACACTAACTATGGCTACACCTTC	CASSLTDTNYGYTF
few	NA	TRBJ1-1	TRBV29-1	TGCAGCGCCGGACAGAGCATGAACACTGAAGCTTTCTTT	CSAGQSMNTEAFF
many	NA	TRBJ1-2	TRBV7-9	TGTGCCAGCAGCTTAGGGGGACGTAGCTATGGCTACACCTTC	CASSLGGRSYGYTF
NA	TRBD2	TRBJ2-7	TRBV6-5	TGTGCCAGCAGTCGCGGGAGCTCCTACAATGAGCAGTACTTC	CASSRGSSYNEQYF
NA	TRBD2	TRBJ2-7	TRBV7-2	TGTGCCAGCAGCTTAAAAGCGGGAGGGGGCTACGAGCAGTACTTC	CASSLKAGGGYEQYF
few	NA	TRBJ2-3	TRBV19	TGTGCCAGTAGGTTTCAGGTTGGGGATACGCAGTATTTT	CASRFQVGDTQYF
NA	TRBD1	TRBJ2-7	TRBV10-3	TGTGCCATCAGTGATCGACAGGGTTTTTCCGAGCAGTACTTC	CAISDRQGFSEQYF
many	NA	TRBJ2-2	TRBV2	TGTGCCAGCAGTGAAGTCGGGGAGCTGTTTTTT	CASSEVGELFF
many	NA	TRBJ2-2	TRBV9	TGCCCTTCGAAGGGGGTCGGGCCTGCGGACACCGGGGAGCTGTTTTTT	CPSKGVGPADTGELFF
few	TRBD1	TRBJ2-7	TRBV10-3	TGTGCCATCAATGGACAGGGGGCGAACTACGAGCAGTACTTC	CAINGQGANYEQYF
NA	TRBD2	TRBJ2-7	TRBV7-2	TGTGCCAGCAGCTCCGAGGGGAGGGGCAATGAGCAGTACTTC	CASSSEGRGNEQYF
few	NA	TRBJ2-7	TRBV7-8	TGTGCCAGCAGCTTAGAGTCCAGAAGCTACGAGCAGTACTTC	CASSLESRSYEQYF
NA	NA	TRBJ2-5	TRBV7-2	TGTGCCAGCAGCTTAGGGACCTATCAGCCCCAGTACTTC	CASSLGTYQPQYF
NA	NA	TRBJ2-1	TRBV7-6	TGTGCCAGCAGCTTAACGACGGACAGCTCCTACAATGAGCAGTTCTTC	CASSLTTDSSYNEQFF
NA	NA	TRBJ2-5	TRBV12-3/TRBV12-4	TGTGCCAGCAGCCCCCGGGACTTC	CASSPRDF
many	TRBD1	TRBJ2-7	TRBV2	TGTGCCAGCAAGTTTGGGGACAGGGGGCATGAGCAGTACTTC	CASKFGDRGHEQYF
few	TRBD1	TRBJ1-6	TRBV4-1	TGCGCCAGCAGCCAAGTCAAGGGGGCAGGGAAGGATTCACCCCTCCACTTT	CASSQVKGAGKDSPLHF
NA	NA	TRBJ2-3	TRBV7-9	TGTGCCAGCAGCTTAGTAGCGGCGTCAGGTACGCAGTATTTT	CASSLVAASGTQYF
NA	NA	TRBJ1-1	TRBV7-9	TGTGCCAGCAGGTACACAGGGTCCCAGCCCCTGGCTTTCTTT	CASRYTGSQPLAFF
many	NA	TRBJ1-5	TRBV12-3/TRBV12-4	TGTGCCAGCCGTTCCGGGGCTCTGGGCAATCAGCCCCAGCATTTT	CASRSGALGNQPQHF
many	NA	TRBJ2-6	TRBV20-1	TGCAGTGCTAGAGGCGCTTCTGGGGCCAACGTCCTGACTTTC	CSARGASGANVLTF